This T cell receptor beta chain was identified in a study of early T cells in non-severe SARS-CoV-2 infection. Study context: The sequenced material was bulk RNA from unsorted whole blood, and its chains were unpaired.

The CDR3 is 14 amino acids. Trimming took 6 bases from V and 7 from J, leaving 16 bases between them. The germline V gene has CDR1 MNHGY and CDR2 SAAAGT. Researchers tagged individual cDNA molecules with unique molecular identifiers. TCRdb independently ran MiXCR on the 5' RACE reads; one entry per CDR3 protein. The profile shows 25,000 to 35,000 distinct CDR3 sequences, approximately 6% of them singletons. Comments on this clonotype: Its antigen is still unknown.

Study results and caveats: VDJdb matching skewed toward anti-spike CD8 responses, missing private and CD4 specificities.

The genes are TRBV6-8 and TRBJ2-4, with D possibly being TRBD1 or TRBD2 (5 bases each). The receptor comes from an adult who was a healthcare worker with PCR-confirmed SARS-CoV-2 infection or an uninfected control (not recorded which). Sequences were obtained from whole blood. CDR3 bases: TGTGCCAGCAGACACCCAAGGGACCTGAACATTCAGTACTTC. Encoded protein: CASRHPRDLNIQYF.